Shown below are 12 T cell receptor beta chains from a single sample sequenced in a study of shared clonotypes between healthy human individuals. Clones were read by immunoSEQ multiplex PCR, and TCRdb kept only the in-frame ones, dropping some. The repertoire consists of about 110,000 clones, with more than 65% occurring once and the leading ten covering roughly 25%. Sequenced material: memory CD8+ T cells sorted from blood. As for subset: CD45RO+ cells pooled with CCR7-negative TemRA cells. Source of these receptors: a woman aged 30 to 39 in good health.

A few counts support this clone. The chain has TRBV4-1 and TRBJ2-5; 7 bases map to TRBD1. TRBJ2-7 matches the DNA end more closely, so the J call is doubtful. The CDR3 is 16 residues long. The V gene's germline CDR1 is MGHRA and CDR2 YSYEKL. The DNA for the CDR3 is TGCGCCAGCAGCCAAGTTGTAGGGGGCGATCCCTACGAGCAGTACTTC. This sequence encodes CASSQVVGGDPYEQYF.

This clone was picked up many times. The V gene is TRBV15, the J gene TRBJ2-1; 12 bases are a match to TRBD2. Germline CDR1 is LNHNV and CDR2 is YYDKDF (reference sequence). The CDR3 is 15 amino acids. J lost 8 bases, V lost 0 bases, and 2 bases had no gene match. CDR3 residues: CATSRETSGSDEQFF. CDR3 DNA: TGTGCCACCAGCAGAGAGACTAGCGGGAGTGATGAGCAGTTCTTC. The full variable domain, in which reference TRBV15 and TRBJ2-1 provide the parts outside the CDR3, is DAMVIQNPRYQVTQFGKPVTLSCSQTLNHNVMYWYQQKSSQAPKLLFHYYDKDFNNEADTPDNFQSRRPNTSFCFLDIRSPGLGDTAMYLCATSRETSGSDEQFFGPGTRLTVL.

This clone was seen many times. The rearrangement joins TRBV6-4 to TRBJ2-1; D remains ambiguous. The V and J ends lost 2 bases and 7 bases respectively, with 12 bases between them. The CDR3 spans 14 residues. Germline V gives CDR1 MRHNA, CDR2 SNTAGT. CDR3 coding DNA: TGTGCCAGCAGTGACGGCCTAGAAATGAATGAGCAGTTCTTC. Protein: CASSDGLEMNEQFF.

The J gene is TRBJ2-6, the V gene TRBV4-1, with 7 nucleotides matching TRBD2. This CDR3 has 20 amino acids. Germline V gene data show CDR1 as MGHRA and CDR2 as YSYEKL. V was pared by 0 bases and J by 2 bases, with 13 bases of the junction left unmatched. In DNA, the CDR3 is TGCGCCAGCAGCCAAGAGGGGGGAGGGACGGTTGGTGCTGGGGCCAACGTCCTGACTTTC. The encoded protein is CASSQEGGGTVGAGANVLTF.

This clone was seen more than once but under ten times. V and J are TRBV29-1 and TRBJ1-1; no firm D call. V was clipped by 6 bases and J by 0 bases, with 11 bases between them. CDR1 and CDR2 from the germline V gene are SQVTM and ANQGSEA. The length of the CDR3 is 13 residues. CDR3 nucleotide sequence: TGCAGCGTACTGTCAGGACTGAACACTGAAGCTTTCTTT. Amino acids: CSVLSGLNTEAFF.

The CDR3 coding sequence is TGTGCCAGCAACCCCGACAGGGTTCAGGCTGAAGCTTTCTTT. It yields the protein CASNPDRVQAEAFF. The chain combines TRBV7-9 with TRBJ1-1; 7 nucleotides line up with TRBD1. There are 14 residues in the CDR3. After removal of 7 bases from V and 6 bases from J, the junction contained 11 bases not matched to a gene. Germline CDR1 reads SEHNR; CDR2 reads FQNEAQ (reference sequence).

The rearrangement links TRBV28 to TRBJ2-7; maybe TRBD2 (6 bases). Germline-derived CDR1 and CDR2 are MDHEN and SYDVKM. The CDR3 has 13 amino acids. V was trimmed by 9 bases and J by 2 bases, leaving 14 bases between them. The CDR3 DNA reads as TGTGCCAGTAGGTCCGGGAGAACCTACGAGCAGTACTTC. This sequence encodes CASRSGRTYEQYF.

The chain combines TRBV10-1 with TRBJ2-7; no reliable D call. Trimming removed 3 bases from V and 0 bases from J, with 6 bases in between. CDR1 WNHNN and CDR2 SYGVQD come from the germline V gene (reference sequence). The CDR3 extends over 13 amino acids. The CDR3 DNA sequence: TGCGCCAGCAGTGACGGGCTCTCCTACGAGCAGTACTTC. Its translation is CASSDGLSYEQYF.

This clone was seen only once. This sequence joins TRBV25-1 and TRBJ2-1; a possible D gene is TRBD1 (6 bases). CDR3 length equals 13 residues. Looked up from germline, CDR1 is MGHDK and CDR2 is SYGVNS. V was pared by 7 bases and J by 5 bases, with 12 bases between. The CDR3: CASTEGEHNEQFF. The CDR3 DNA sequence: TGTGCCAGCACCGAGGGGGAGCACAATGAGCAGTTCTTC. The full variable domain, in which reference TRBV25-1 and TRBJ2-1 provide the parts outside the CDR3, is EADIYQTPRYLVIGTGKKITLECSQTMGHDKMYWYQQDPGMELHLIHYSYGVNSTEKGDLSSESTVSRIRTEHFPLTLESARPSHTSQYLCASTEGEHNEQFFGPGTRLTVL.

The chain uses TRBV19 and TRBJ2-5; D is undetermined. The J call is doubtful: the DNA matches TRBJ2-7 better. Germline values: CDR1 LNHDA, CDR2 SQIVND (reference sequence). The CDR3 is 13 amino acids. In DNA, the CDR3 is TGTGCCACCAAGGGCCAGTCCTCCTACGAGCAGTACTTC. This gives the protein CATKGQSSYEQYF.

This clone occurred many times. This rearrangement joins TRBV6-1 to TRBJ2-6; 7 bases align to TRBD1. The V gene end was trimmed by 8 bases and the J gene end by 0 bases; junction bases not matched to a gene: 4. This CDR3 comprises 15 residues. The germline V gene encodes CDR1 MNHNS and CDR2 SASEGT. The CDR3 region has the DNA TGTGCCAGCGGACAGGACCTCTCTGGGGCCAACGTCCTGACTTTC. Translating it yields CASGQDLSGANVLTF.

This clone was recorded a few times. The J gene is TRBJ2-7, the V gene TRBV7-8, with D perhaps matching TRBD1 (5 bases). Trimming took off 3 bases at V and 5 bases at J, with 17 bases between the two ends. The CDR3 sequence is 15 residues long. The germline gives CDR1 SGHVS, CDR2 FQNEAQ. The CDR3 sequence is CASSLVQGPLNEQYF. The CDR3 bases are TGTGCCAGCAGCTTGGTTCAGGGCCCATTGAACGAGCAGTACTTC.